The 11 T cell receptor beta chains below all came from one sample that was sequenced in a study of monozygotic twins with inflammatory bowel disease. Reanalyzing the 5' RACE reads, TCRdb keeps one entry per CDR3 protein, without DNA. Listed are some 300,000 distinct CDR3 sequences; over 5.5% falls within the top ten. The sequencing sample was made of blood. Receptors were obtained from a human donor with ulcerative colitis or Crohn's disease, or a healthy co-twin of an affected twin (not recorded which).

This chain uses TRBV20-1 with TRBJ1-2. The CDR3 contains 15 residues. The germline gives CDR1 DFQATT, CDR2 SNEGSKA (reference sequence). The CDR3 protein is CSARKRGGFDYGYTF.

The CDR3 loop reads CASSSDRGRRDNEQFF. The J gene is TRBJ2-1, the V gene TRBV18; TCRdb's D call, TRBD1, is unchecked because there is no DNA. Per the germline V gene, CDR1 is KGHSH and CDR2 is LQKENI. There are 16 residues in the CDR3.

The chain has TRBV4-2 and TRBJ2-2; absent DNA, TCRdb's TRBD1 call cannot be checked. The V gene's germline CDR1 is LGHNA and CDR2 YNFKEQ. CDR3 size: 16 residues. The CDR3 protein is CASRLSGGPNTGELFF.

V is TRBV29-1 and J is TRBJ2-7; as DNA is missing, the TRBD1 call by TCRdb cannot be tested. CDR3 length: 11 residues. CDR1 and CDR2 from the germline V gene are SQVTM and ANQGSEA. The CDR3 loop is CSVGQGAEQYF.

The V gene is TRBV5-6, the J gene TRBJ2-1; lacking DNA, the TRBD1 call made by TCRdb goes unchecked. Germline assignment: CDR1 SGHDT and CDR2 YYEEEE. The CDR3 spans 16 residues. CDR3 sequence: CASSFQGIETHNEQFF.

V gene TRBV12-3 or TRBV12-4 combines with J gene TRBJ2-5; there is no DNA to check the TCRdb D call of TRBD2. The CDR3 runs to 16 residues. The CDR3 spells CASSLRSGLLQETQYF.

The J gene is TRBJ2-1, the V gene TRBV10-1; TCRdb's D call, TRBD2, is unchecked because there is no DNA. There are 14 residues in the CDR3. CDR1 is WNHNN, CDR2 SYGVQD, per germline (reference sequence). CDR3 loop: CATSGTSGRNEQFF.

The genes are TRBV29-1 and TRBJ1-6; TCRdb proposes TRBD1, but this gene call is untestable without DNA. The CDR3 runs to 14 residues. Germline lookup yields CDR1 SQVTM and CDR2 ANQGSEA. The CDR3 region is CSAQGASSNSPLHF.

V gene TRBV4-3 combines with J gene TRBJ2-3; TCRdb gives TRBD1 as the D gene, but with no DNA this cannot be confirmed. The CDR3 is 16 residues long. Looked up from germline, CDR1 is LGHNA and CDR2 is YSLEER. CDR3 sequence reads: CASSQEGGQDGDTQYF.

The CDR3 sequence: CSAFTYNEQFF. V gene TRBV20-1 combines with J gene TRBJ2-1. The CDR3 has 11 residues. Germline lookup yields CDR1 DFQATT and CDR2 SNEGSKA (reference sequence).

The CDR3 is CASSQDGTGAPDTQYF. The chain recombines TRBV4-2 with TRBJ2-3; TCRdb's D call of TRBD1 is untestable without DNA. This CDR3 region has 16 residues. Looked up from germline, CDR1 is LGHNA and CDR2 is YNFKEQ.